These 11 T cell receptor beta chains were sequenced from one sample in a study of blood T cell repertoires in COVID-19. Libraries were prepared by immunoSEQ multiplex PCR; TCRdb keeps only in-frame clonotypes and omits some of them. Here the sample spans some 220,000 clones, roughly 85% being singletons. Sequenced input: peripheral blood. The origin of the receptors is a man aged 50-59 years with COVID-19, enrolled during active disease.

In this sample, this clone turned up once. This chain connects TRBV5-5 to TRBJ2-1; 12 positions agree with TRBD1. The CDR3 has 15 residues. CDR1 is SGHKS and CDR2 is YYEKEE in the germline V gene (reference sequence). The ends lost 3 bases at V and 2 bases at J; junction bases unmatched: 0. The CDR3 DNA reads TGTGCCAGCAGCTGGGACAGGGGGCCCTACAATGAGCAGTTCTTC. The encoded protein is CASSWDRGPYNEQFF.

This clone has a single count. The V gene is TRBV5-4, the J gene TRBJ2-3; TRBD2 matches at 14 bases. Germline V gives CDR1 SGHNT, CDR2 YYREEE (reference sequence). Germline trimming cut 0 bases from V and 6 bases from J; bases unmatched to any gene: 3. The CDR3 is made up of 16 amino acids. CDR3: CASSLGRLAGGDTQYF. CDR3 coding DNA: TGTGCCAGCAGCTTGGGAAGACTAGCGGGAGGGGATACGCAGTATTTT. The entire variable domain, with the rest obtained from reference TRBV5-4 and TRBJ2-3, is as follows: ETGVTQSPTHLIKTRGQQVTLRCSSQSGHNTVSWYQQALGQGPQFIFQYYREEENGRGNFPPRFSGLQFPNYSSELNVNALELDDSALYLCASSLGRLAGGDTQYFGPGTRLTVL.

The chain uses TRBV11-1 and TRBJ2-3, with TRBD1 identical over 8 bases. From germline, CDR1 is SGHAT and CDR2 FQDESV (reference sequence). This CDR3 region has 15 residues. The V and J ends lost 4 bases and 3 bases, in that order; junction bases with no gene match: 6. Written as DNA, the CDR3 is TGTGCCAGCAGCTCTGGACAGGGACCGACAGATACGCAGTATTTT. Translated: CASSSGQGPTDTQYF.

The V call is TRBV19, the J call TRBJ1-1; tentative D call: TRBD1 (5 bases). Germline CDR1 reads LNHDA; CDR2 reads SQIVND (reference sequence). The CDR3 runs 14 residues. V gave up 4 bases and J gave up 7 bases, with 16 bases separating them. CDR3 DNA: TGTGCCAGTAGTACACGGAACAGGATTGATGAAGCTTTCTTT. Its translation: CASSTRNRIDEAFF.

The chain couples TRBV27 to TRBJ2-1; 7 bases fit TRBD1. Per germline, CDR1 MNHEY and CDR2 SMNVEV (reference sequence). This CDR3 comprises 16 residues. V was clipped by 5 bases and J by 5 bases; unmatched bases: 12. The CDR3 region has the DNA TGTGCCAGCAGTACCCGACAGGGCATCCTAAACAATGAGCAGTTCTTC. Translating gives CASSTRQGILNNEQFF.

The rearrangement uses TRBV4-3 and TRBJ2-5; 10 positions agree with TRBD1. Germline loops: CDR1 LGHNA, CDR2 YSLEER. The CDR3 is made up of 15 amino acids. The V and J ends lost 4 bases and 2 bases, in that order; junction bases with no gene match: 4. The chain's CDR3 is CASSPDRGAQETQYF. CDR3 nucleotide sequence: TGCGCCAGCAGCCCGGACAGGGGGGCGCAAGAGACCCAGTACTTC.

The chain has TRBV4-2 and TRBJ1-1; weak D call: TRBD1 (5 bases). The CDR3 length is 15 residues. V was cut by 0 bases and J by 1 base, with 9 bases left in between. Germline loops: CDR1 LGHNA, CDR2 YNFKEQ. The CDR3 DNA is TGTGCCAGCAGCCAAGACCAGGGATCGAACACTGAAGCTTTCTTT. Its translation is CASSQDQGSNTEAFF.

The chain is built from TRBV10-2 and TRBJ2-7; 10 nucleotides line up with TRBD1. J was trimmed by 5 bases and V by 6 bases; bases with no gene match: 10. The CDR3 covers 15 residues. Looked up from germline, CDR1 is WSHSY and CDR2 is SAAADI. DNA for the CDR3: TGCGCCAGCAGAGATCCGGGACAGGGGAACCACGAGCAGTACTTC. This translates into CASRDPGQGNHEQYF.

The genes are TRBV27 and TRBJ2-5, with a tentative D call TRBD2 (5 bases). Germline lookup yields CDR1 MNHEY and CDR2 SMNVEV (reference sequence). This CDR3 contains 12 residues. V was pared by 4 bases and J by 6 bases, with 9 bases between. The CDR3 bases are TGTGCCAGCAGTTCAGAGGGAAAGACCCAGTACTTC. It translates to CASSSEGKTQYF.

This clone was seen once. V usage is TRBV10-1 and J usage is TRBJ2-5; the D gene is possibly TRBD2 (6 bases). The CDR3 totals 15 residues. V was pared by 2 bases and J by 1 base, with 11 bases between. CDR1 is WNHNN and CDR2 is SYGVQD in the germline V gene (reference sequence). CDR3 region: CASSEVSEGQETQYF. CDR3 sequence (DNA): TGCGCCAGCAGTGAGGTCTCGGAGGGCCAAGAGACCCAGTACTTC.

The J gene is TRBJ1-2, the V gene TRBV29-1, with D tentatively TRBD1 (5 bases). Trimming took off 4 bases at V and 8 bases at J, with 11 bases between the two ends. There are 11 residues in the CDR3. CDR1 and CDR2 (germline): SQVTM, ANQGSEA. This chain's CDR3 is CSVGQSTGYTF. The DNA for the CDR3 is TGCAGCGTTGGACAGAGTACCGGCTACACCTTC.